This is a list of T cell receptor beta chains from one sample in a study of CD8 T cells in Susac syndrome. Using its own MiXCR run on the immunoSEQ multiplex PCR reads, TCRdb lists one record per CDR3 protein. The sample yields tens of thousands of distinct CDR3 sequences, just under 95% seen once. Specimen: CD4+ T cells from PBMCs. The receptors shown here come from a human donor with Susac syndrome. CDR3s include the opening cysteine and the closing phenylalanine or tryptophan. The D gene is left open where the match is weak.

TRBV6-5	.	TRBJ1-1	CASSYGGGGEAFF	TGTGCCAGCAGTTATGGGGGGGGAGGTGAAGCTTTCTTT
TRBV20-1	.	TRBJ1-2	CSALTGINYGYTF	TGCAGTGCTCTGACAGGAATCAACTATGGCTACACCTTC
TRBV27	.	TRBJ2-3	CATTQQGSTDTQYF	TGTGCTACGACCCAACAGGGTAGCACAGATACGCAGTATTTT
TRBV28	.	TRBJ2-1	CASTTDSYNEQFF	TGTGCCAGCACTACGGACAGTTACAATGAGCAGTTCTTC
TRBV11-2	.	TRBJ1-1	CASSPQVGADTEAFF	TGTGCCAGCAGCCCCCAAGTGGGCGCCGACACTGAAGCTTTCTTT
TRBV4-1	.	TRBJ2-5	CASSQEVVFGGQETQYF	TGCGCCAGCAGCCAAGAGGTAGTCTTCGGGGGCCAAGAGACCCAGTACTTC
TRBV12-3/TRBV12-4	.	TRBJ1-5	CASSLGGSNQPQHF	TGTGCCAGCAGTTTGGGAGGGAGCAATCAGCCCCAGCATTTT
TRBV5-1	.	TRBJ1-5	CASSQTGQNQPQHF	TGCGCCAGCAGCCAAACAGGCCAGAATCAGCCCCAGCATTTT
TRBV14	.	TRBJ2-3	CASSPLGVTDTQYF	TGTGCCAGCAGCCCATTAGGGGTCACAGATACGCAGTATTTT
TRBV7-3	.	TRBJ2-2	CASGVATNTGELFF	TGTGCCAGCGGGGTAGCGACGAACACCGGGGAGCTGTTTTTT
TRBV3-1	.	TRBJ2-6	CASSQKGGANVLTF	TGTGCCAGCAGCCAAAAGGGGGGGGCCAACGTCCTGACTTTC
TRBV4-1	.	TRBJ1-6	CASSQDQGVGRPLHF	TGCGCCAGCAGCCAAGATCAGGGAGTCGGGAGACCCCTCCACTTT
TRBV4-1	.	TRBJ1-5	CASSQAGGSNQPQHF	TGCGCCAGCAGCCAAGCCGGGGGAAGCAATCAGCCCCAGCATTTT
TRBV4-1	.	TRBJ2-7	CASSQSGGRSDEQYF	TGCGCCAGCAGCCAGTCGGGCGGCCGTAGTGACGAGCAGTACTTC
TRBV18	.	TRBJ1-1	CASFFQEREAFF	TGTGCCAGCTTTTTTCAGGAGAGAGAAGCTTTCTTT
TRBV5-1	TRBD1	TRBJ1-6	CASSLSGGEDSPLHF	TGCGCCAGCAGTCTGTCAGGGGGTGAAGATTCACCCCTCCACTTT